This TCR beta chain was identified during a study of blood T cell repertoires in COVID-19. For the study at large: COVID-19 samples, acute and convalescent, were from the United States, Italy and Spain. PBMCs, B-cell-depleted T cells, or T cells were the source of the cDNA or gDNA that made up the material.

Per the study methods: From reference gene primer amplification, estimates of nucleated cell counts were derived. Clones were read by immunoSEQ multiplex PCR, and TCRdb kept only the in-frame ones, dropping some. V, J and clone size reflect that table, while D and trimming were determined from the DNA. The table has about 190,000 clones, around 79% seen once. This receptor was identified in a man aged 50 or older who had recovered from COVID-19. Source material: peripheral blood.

The CDR3, as DNA: TGTGCCAGCAGCCCAAGACAGGGGTCTAATGAAAAACTGTTTTTT. Amino acid sequence: CASSPRQGSNEKLFF. The chain has TRBV7-2 and TRBJ1-4; 8 nucleotides line up with TRBD1. Germline loops: CDR1 SGHTA, CDR2 FQGNSA. The CDR3 spans 15 residues. V shed 5 bases, J shed 3 bases, and the junction held 5 bases outside the gene matches.